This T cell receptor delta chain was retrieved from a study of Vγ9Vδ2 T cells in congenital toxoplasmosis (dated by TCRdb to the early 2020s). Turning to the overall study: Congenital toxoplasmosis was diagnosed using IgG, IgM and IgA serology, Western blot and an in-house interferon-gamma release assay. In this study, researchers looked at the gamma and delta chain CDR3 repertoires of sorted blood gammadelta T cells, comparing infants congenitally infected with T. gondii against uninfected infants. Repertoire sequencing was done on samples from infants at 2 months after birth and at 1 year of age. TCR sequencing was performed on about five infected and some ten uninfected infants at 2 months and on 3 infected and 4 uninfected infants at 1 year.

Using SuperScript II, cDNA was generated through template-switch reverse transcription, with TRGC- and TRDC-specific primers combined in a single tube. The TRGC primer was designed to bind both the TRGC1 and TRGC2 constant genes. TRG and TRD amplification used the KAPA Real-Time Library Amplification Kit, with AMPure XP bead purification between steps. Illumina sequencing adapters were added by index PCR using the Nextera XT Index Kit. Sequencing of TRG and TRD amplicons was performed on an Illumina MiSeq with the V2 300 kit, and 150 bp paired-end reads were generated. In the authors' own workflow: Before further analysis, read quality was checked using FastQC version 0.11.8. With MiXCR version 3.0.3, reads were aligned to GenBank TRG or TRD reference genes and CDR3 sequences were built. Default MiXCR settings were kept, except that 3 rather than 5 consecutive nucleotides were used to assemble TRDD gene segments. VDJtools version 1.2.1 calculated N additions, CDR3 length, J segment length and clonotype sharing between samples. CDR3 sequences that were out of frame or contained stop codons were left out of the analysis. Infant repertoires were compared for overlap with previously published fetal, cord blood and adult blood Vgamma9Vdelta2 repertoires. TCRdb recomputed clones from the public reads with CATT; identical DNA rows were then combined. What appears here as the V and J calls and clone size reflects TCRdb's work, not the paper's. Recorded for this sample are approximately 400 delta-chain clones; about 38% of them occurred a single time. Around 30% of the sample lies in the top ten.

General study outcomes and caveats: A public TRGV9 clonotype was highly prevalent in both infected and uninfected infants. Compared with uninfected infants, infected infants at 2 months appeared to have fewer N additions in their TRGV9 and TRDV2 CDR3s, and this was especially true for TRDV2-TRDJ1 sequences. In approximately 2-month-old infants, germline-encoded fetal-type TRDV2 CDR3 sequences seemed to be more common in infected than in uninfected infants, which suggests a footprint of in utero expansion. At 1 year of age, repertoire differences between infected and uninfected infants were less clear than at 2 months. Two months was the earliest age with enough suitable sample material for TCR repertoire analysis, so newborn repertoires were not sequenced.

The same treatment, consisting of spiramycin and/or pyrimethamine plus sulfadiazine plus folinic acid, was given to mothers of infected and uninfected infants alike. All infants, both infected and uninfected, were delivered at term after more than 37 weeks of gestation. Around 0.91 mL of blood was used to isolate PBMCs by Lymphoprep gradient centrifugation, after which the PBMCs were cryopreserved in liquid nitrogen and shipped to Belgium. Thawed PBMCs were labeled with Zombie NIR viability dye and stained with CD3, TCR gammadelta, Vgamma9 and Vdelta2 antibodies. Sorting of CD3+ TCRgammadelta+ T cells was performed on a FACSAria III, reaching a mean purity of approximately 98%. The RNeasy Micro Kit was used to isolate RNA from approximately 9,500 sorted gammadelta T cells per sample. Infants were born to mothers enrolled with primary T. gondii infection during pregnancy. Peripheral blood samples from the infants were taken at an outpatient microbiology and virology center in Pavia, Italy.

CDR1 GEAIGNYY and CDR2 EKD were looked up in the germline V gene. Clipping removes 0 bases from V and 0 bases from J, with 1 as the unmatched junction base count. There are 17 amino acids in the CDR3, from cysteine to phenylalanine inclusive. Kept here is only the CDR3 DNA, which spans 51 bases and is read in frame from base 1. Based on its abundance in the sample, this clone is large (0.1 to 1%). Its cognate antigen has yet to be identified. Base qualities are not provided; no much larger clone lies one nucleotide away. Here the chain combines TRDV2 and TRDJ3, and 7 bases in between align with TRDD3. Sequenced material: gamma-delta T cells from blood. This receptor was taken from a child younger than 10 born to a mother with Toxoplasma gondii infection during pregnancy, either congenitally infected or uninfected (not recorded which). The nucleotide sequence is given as TGTGCCTGTGACACCTGGGGGAGCTCCTGGGACACCCGACAGATGTTTTTC. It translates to CACDTWGSSWDTRQMFF.